The rows below give T cell receptor beta chains drawn from one sample of a study of blood T cell repertoires in COVID-19. This table comes from immunoSEQ multiplex PCR, and its TCRdb copy is limited to in-frame clones, with some not included. The repertoire has fewer than 400,000 clones, around 84% of them found once; the top ten carry around 4.6%. Sample: PBMCs or T cells enriched from blood (not recorded which). These receptors were obtained from a man aged 25 to 45 who had recovered from COVID-19. Both conserved end residues are part of each CDR3. A D gene is named only where the DNA matches it firmly. Clone sizes are given selectively: once, few, many, or a class where the clone is expanded.

-	TRBD1	TRBV27	TRBJ1-1	TGTGCCAGCAGTTTGACCAGGGGGCTAACTGAAGCTTTCTTT	CASSLTRGLTEAFF
-	-	TRBV5-5	TRBJ2-7	TGTGCCAGCACCCGAACGAGGGCCGACGAGCAGTACTTC	CASTRTRADEQYF
-	-	TRBV11-2	TRBJ2-5	TGTGCCAGCAGCTGGGCCAGGGGCGGCGAGACCCAGTACTTC	CASSWARGGETQYF
-	-	TRBV11-2	TRBJ2-5	TGTGCCAGCAGCTGGGAGCCAGAGACCCAGTACTTC	CASSWEPETQYF
-	-	TRBV6-2/TRBV6-3	TRBJ1-5	TGTGCCAGCAGTTACTTCAAGGGAGCATATATTCAGCCCCAGCATTTT	CASSYFKGAYIQPQHF
-	TRBD1	TRBV14	TRBJ1-2	TGTGCCAGCAGCCAAGCTGTTCCACAGGGGGCAAAAGGCTACACCTTC	CASSQAVPQGAKGYTF
-	TRBD2	TRBV13	TRBJ2-7	TGTGCCAGCAGCCCGGGGGGGTCCGAGCAGTACTTC	CASSPGGSEQYF
-	-	TRBV3-1/TRBV3-2	TRBJ1-1	TGTGCCAGCAGCCAATTTGGGGGGAGGACTGAAGCTTTCTTT	CASSQFGGRTEAFF
-	-	TRBV6-5	TRBJ1-4	TGTGCCAGCAGTTACTCAAACCGCGATAATGAAAAACTGTTTTTT	CASSYSNRDNEKLFF
-	-	TRBV24-1	TRBJ1-4	TGTGCCACCAGTGCTCGGGGGGAACCTAATGAAAAACTGTTTTTT	CATSARGEPNEKLFF
-	TRBD1	TRBV24-1	TRBJ1-2	TGTGCCACCAGTGATATCCTCGACAGGGGGAGTCCTATTCTTAACTATGGCTACACCTTC	CATSDILDRGSPILNYGYTF
-	-	TRBV6-5	TRBJ1-2	TGTGCCACCCTCGACGGGGCTAACTATGGCTACACCTTC	CATLDGANYGYTF
-	TRBD1	TRBV5-5	TRBJ1-6	TGTGCCAGCGACCGATTTGGACAGGGGTCGTCACCCCTCCACTTT	CASDRFGQGSSPLHF
-	TRBD2	TRBV27	TRBJ2-2	TGTGCCAGCAGTTCTTCCGGGCGGGGGGGCACCGGGGAGCTGTTTTTT	CASSSSGRGGTGELFF
-	-	TRBV30	TRBJ1-4	TGTGCCAGCGCAGAGAGTTCTAATGAAAAACTGTTTTTT	CASAESSNEKLFF
-	TRBD1	TRBV6-5	TRBJ1-1	TGTGCCAGCAGTTTGACAGGGGGCGCCGACACTGAAGCTTTCTTT	CASSLTGGADTEAFF
-	-	TRBV7-9	TRBJ2-4	TGTGCCAGCAGCTACACCCGACTAGCCAAAAACATTCAGTACTTC	CASSYTRLAKNIQYF
-	-	TRBV30	TRBJ1-1	TGTGCCTGGAGTGTACACGGGGGGACTGAAGCTTTCTTT	CAWSVHGGTEAFF
few	-	TRBV2	TRBJ1-2	TGTGCCAGCAGTCCGGGGGGGATTGGCTACACCTTC	CASSPGGIGYTF
-	-	TRBV7-9	TRBJ1-4	TGTGCCAGCAGCTCGACGACAATCGGAAACGATCTGTTTTTT	CASSSTTIGNDLFF
-	-	TRBV24-1	TRBJ2-3	TGTGCCACCAGTGAAGAATCAGGGCTAGATACGCAGTATTTT	CATSEESGLDTQYF
-	-	TRBV28	TRBJ1-3	TGTGCCAGCAGGTCCTTGGGGGCGTCAGGAAACACCATATATTTT	CASRSLGASGNTIYF
-	TRBD2	TRBV23-1	TRBJ2-3	TGCGCCAGCAGCACGACTAGCGGGCGGCCCGTTATGGATACGCAGTATTTT	CASSTTSGRPVMDTQYF
-	-	TRBV7-2	TRBJ1-1	TGTGCCAGCAGCTGGGGTAGGGGGTCCACTGAAGCTTTCTTT	CASSWGRGSTEAFF
once	-	TRBV28	TRBJ1-5	TGTGCCAGCAGTTTATACCTCGGGGGGGGCGGACAGCCCCAGCATTTT	CASSLYLGGGGQPQHF
-	-	TRBV5-1	TRBJ1-6	TGCGCCAGCAGCTTGGAAGGTATGGGGGGAAGCTCCTATAATTCACCCCTCCACTTT	CASSLEGMGGSSYNSPLHF
-	-	TRBV6-5	TRBJ2-7	TGTGCCAGCAGTTACTCTAGTCCCCGGCGGTACGAGCAGTACTTC	CASSYSSPRRYEQYF
once	-	TRBV6-5	TRBJ1-1	TGTGCCAGCAGTTACTCCAACTGGAGAAACACTGAAGCTTTCTTT	CASSYSNWRNTEAFF
-	TRBD1	TRBV19	TRBJ1-2	TGTGCCAGTGTTCAGCAAGCCCAGGGGGCGGGCTATGGCTACACCTTC	CASVQQAQGAGYGYTF
-	-	TRBV7-2	TRBJ1-2	TGTGCCAGCAGCTTAGCGAGGAGATACGGCTACACCTTC	CASSLARRYGYTF
-	-	TRBV13	TRBJ1-2	TGTGCCAGCAGCTTAGTTTCCCCCGGGGATGGCTACACCTTC	CASSLVSPGDGYTF
few	TRBD1	TRBV2	TRBJ1-4	TGTGCCAGCAGTGAATCAAGGGGGCGTGGAGGAAAACTGTTTTTT	CASSESRGRGGKLFF
few	-	TRBV21-1	TRBJ1-2	TGTGCCAGCAGCAAAGAGATCAGGACTCTGTCACGTTTCTATGGCTACACCTTC	CASSKEIRTLSRFYGYTF